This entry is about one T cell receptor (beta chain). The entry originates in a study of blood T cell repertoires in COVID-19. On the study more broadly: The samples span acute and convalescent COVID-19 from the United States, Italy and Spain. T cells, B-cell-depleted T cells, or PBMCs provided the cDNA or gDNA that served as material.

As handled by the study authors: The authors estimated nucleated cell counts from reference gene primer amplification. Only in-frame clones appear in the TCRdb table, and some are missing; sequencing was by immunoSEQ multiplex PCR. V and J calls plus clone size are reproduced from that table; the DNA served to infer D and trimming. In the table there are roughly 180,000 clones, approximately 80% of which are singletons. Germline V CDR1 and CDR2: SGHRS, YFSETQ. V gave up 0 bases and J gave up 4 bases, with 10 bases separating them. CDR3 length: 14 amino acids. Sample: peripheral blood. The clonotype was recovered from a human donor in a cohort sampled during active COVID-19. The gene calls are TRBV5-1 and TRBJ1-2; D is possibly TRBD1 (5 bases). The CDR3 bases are TGCGCCAGCAGCTTGGCCCCGGGGGGCTATGGCTACACCTTC. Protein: CASSLAPGGYGYTF.